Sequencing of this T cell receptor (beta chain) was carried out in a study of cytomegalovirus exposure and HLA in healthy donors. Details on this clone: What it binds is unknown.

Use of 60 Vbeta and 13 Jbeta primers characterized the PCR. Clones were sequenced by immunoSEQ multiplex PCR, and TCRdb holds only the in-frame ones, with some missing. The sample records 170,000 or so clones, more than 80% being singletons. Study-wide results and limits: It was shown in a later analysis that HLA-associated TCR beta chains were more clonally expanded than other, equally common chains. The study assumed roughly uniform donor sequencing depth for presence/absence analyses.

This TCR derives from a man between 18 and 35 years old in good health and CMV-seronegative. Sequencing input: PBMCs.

CDR3 amino acids: CASSLLGAGNSPLHF. CDR3 sequence (DNA): TGTGCCAGCAGCTTATTGGGGGCGGGTAATTCACCCCTCCACTTT. V is TRBV7-9 and J is TRBJ1-6, with D perhaps TRBD1 (6 bases). The germline V gene encodes CDR1 SEHNR and CDR2 FQNEAQ (reference sequence). Between the trimmed V and J ends, which lost 2 bases and 6 bases, there was a span of 11 bases. This CDR3 comprises 15 residues.